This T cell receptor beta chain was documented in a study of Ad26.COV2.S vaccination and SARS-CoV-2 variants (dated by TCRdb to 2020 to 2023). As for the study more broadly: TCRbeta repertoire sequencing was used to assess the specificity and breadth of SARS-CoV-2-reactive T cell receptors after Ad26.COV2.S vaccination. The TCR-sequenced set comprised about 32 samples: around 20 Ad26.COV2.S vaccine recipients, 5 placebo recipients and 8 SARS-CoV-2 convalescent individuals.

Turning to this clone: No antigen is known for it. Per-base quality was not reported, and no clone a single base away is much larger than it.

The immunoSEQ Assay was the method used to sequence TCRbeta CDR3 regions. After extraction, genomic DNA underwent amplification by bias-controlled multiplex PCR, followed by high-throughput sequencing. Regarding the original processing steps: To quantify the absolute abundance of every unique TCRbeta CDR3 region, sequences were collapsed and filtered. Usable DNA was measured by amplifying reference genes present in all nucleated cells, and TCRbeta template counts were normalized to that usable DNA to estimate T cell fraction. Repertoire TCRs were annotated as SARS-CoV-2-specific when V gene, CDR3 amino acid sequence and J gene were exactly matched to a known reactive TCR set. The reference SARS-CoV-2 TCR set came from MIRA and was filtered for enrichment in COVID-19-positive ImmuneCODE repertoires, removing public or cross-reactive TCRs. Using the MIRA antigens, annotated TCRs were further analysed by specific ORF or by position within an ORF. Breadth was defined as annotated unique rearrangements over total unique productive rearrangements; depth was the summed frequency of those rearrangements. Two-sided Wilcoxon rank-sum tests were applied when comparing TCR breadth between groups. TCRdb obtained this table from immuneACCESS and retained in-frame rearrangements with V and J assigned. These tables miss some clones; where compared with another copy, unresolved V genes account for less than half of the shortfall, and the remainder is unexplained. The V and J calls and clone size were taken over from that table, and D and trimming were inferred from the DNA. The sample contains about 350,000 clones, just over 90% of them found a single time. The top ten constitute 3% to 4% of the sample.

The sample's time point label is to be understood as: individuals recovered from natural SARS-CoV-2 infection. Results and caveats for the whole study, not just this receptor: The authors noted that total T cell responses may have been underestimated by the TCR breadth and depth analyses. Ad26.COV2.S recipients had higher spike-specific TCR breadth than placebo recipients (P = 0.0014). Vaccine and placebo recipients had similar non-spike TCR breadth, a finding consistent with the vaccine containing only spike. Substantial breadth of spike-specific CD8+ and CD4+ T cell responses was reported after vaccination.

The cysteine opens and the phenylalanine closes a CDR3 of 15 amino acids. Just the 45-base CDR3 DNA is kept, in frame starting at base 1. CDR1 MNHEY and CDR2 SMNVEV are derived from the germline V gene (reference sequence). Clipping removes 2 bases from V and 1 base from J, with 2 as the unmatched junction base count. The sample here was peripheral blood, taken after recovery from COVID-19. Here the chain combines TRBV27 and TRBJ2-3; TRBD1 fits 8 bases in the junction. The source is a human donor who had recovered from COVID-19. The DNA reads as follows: TGTGCCAGCAGTTTAGCGGACAGGGGCACAGATACGCAGTATTTT. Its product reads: CASSLADRGTDTQYF.